These 16 T cell receptor beta chains originate from one sample sequenced in a study of blood T cell repertoires in COVID-19. The assay was immunoSEQ multiplex PCR, and TCRdb's table has in-frame clones only and misses some. The data contain 140,000 to 150,000 clones, about 89% of them singletons. The specimen was PBMCs or T cells enriched from blood (not recorded which). These receptors all come from a man in his 60s who had recovered from COVID-19.

The J gene is TRBJ2-1, the V gene TRBV3-1 (or the pseudogene TRBV3-2), with 10 bases matching TRBD2. The CDR3 totals 18 residues. Germline CDR1 reads LGHDT; CDR2 reads YNNKEL (reference sequence). Losses at the gene ends were 5 bases for V and 5 bases for J; bases not matched to a gene: 15. The CDR3 DNA is TGTGCCAGCAGCAAGGACCCCCTTTGGACTAGCGGAGACAATGAGCAGTTCTTC. Translated, it gives CASSKDPLWTSGDNEQFF.

This clone has only one observation. The gene calls are TRBV7-9 and TRBJ1-2; weak D call: TRBD1 (6 bases). Looked up from germline, CDR1 is SEHNR and CDR2 is FQNEAQ (reference sequence). Between the trimmed V and J ends, which lost 5 bases and 2 bases, there was a span of 12 bases. The CDR3 contains 14 residues. The CDR3 DNA reads as TGTGCCAGCAGCAGTAGGACAGACAACTATGGCTACACCTTC. Amino acids: CASSSRTDNYGYTF. Supplemented by reference TRBV7-9 and TRBJ1-2, the full variable domain reads DTGVSQNPRHKITKRGQNVTFRCDPISEHNRLYWYRQTLGQGPEFLTYFQNEAQLEKSRLLSDRFSAERPKGSFSTLEIQRTEQGDSAMYLCASSSRTDNYGYTFGSGTRLTVV.

The chain employs TRBV10-3 and TRBJ1-4, with 12 positions matching TRBD1. Germline CDR1 ENHRY, CDR2 SYGVKD. J lost 8 bases, V lost 0 bases, and 4 bases had no gene match. The length of the CDR3 is 16 residues. CDR3 loop: CAISESGTGGQEKLFF. The CDR3 DNA follows: TGTGCCATCAGTGAGTCGGGGACAGGGGGCCAGGAAAAACTGTTTTTT.

The V call is TRBV5-1, the J call TRBJ2-7; 8 bases are shared with TRBD1. Germline loops: CDR1 SGHRS, CDR2 YFSETQ. This CDR3 is 14 amino acids long. The V segment lost 4 bases and the J segment 7 bases; nucleotides outside the gene matches: 10. Here the CDR3 reads CASSHGQGRGEQYF. The CDR3 DNA sequence: TGCGCCAGCAGCCACGGACAGGGCCGTGGAGAGCAGTACTTC.

This clone showed up just once. V and J are TRBV15 and TRBJ2-1; 8 positions agree with TRBD1. The trim removed 3 bases at V and 8 bases at J, leaving 3 bases unmatched. The CDR3 is 13 residues long. CDR1 and CDR2 from the germline V gene are LNHNV and YYDKDF (reference sequence). CDR3 DNA: TGTGCCACCAGCAGGGACAGGGTGCATGAGCAGTTCTTC. It specifies CATSRDRVHEQFF.

The CDR3 sequence: CASSLGQGSQPQHF. The DNA for the CDR3 is TGTGCCAGCAGTTTGGGACAGGGGAGTCAGCCCCAGCATTTT. The chain combines TRBV28 with TRBJ1-5; TRBD1 agrees at 10 bases. Germline CDR1 and CDR2: MDHEN and SYDVKM. The trim removed 3 bases at V and 6 bases at J, leaving 2 bases unmatched. This CDR3 spans 14 amino acids.

The count of this clone is one. As DNA, the CDR3 is TGTGCTAGTGGCCTCGACAGGCAGACCCAGTACTTC. Translating it yields CASGLDRQTQYF. This chain joins TRBV12-5 and TRBJ2-5, with TRBD1 as a possible D gene (6 bases). Germline V gene data show CDR1 as LGHNT and CDR2 as FRNRAP. CDR3 length: 12 residues. V lost 6 bases and J lost 6, with 11 bases in between.

V is TRBV5-8 and J is TRBJ1-6, with D tentatively TRBD1 (6 bases). Trimming took 0 bases from V and 7 from J, leaving 11 bases between them. The CDR3 consists of 15 residues. The germline V gene has CDR1 SGHTS and CDR2 YDEGEE. The CDR3 bases are TGTGCCAGCAGCTTGGGTAGGGGGAACAATTCACCCCTCCACTTT. Translated: CASSLGRGNNSPLHF.

The J gene is TRBJ2-5, the V gene TRBV7-8; 8 nucleotides line up with TRBD1. The CDR3 has 16 residues. The germline V gene encodes CDR1 SGHVS and CDR2 FQNEAQ. V dropped 0 bases and J dropped 4; count of bases not matched to a gene: 7. The CDR3 region is CASSLAAGQGSETQYF. The CDR3 DNA follows: TGTGCCAGCAGCTTAGCGGCTGGACAGGGTTCAGAGACCCAGTACTTC.

The rearrangement joins TRBV24-1 to TRBJ1-3, with no clear D. The V and J ends lost 4 bases and 6 bases respectively, with 15 bases between them. Germline loops: CDR1 KGHDR, CDR2 SFDVKD. The CDR3 is made up of 15 amino acids. The CDR3, as DNA: TGTGCCACCAGTGACCCCGCGGAGAAGGCAAACACCATATATTTT. Translation gives CATSDPAEKANTIYF.

This chain links TRBV2 with TRBJ1-1, with 7 bases matching TRBD1. With 4 bases clipped from V and 8 bases from J, the junction kept 7 bases outside the gene matches. Germline V gene lookup returns CDR1 SNHLY and CDR2 FYNNEI. CDR3 length: 13 amino acids. The CDR3: CASSGQGLGEAFF. The CDR3 bases are TGTGCCAGCAGTGGACAGGGATTGGGGGAAGCTTTCTTT.

The chain joins TRBV6-5 to TRBJ2-5; D might be TRBD2 (5 bases). Germline CDR1 is MNHEY and CDR2 is SVGAGI. V lost 7 bases and J lost 5, with 20 bases in between. The CDR3 contains 15 residues. CDR3 residues: CASTEGALGRETQYF. The CDR3 DNA is TGTGCCAGCACCGAGGGAGCACTCGGTCGGGAGACCCAGTACTTC.

This chain uses TRBV5-6 with TRBJ2-3; 8 bases are shared with TRBD2. Germline CDR1 is SGHDT and CDR2 is YYEEEE. This CDR3 comprises 16 residues. V dropped 3 bases and J dropped 5; count of bases not matched to a gene: 11. The chain's CDR3 is CASSSLRGGLGDTQYF. The CDR3 DNA sequence: TGTGCCAGCAGCTCCCTCCGGGGGGGGCTCGGAGATACGCAGTATTTT.

This clone has a single count. Here the CDR3 DNA reads TGTGCCAGCAGTTCGGGGGTGGGAAAACTGTTTTTT. This translates into CASSSGVGKLFF. The rearrangement uses TRBV28 and TRBJ1-4, with D perhaps matching TRBD1 (5 bases). The CDR3 has 12 amino acids. Trimming stripped 4 bases from V and 10 bases from J, with 10 bases between. Germline lookup yields CDR1 MDHEN and CDR2 SYDVKM.

The CDR3 reads CASSASGGIGTDTQYF. CDR3 sequence (DNA): TGCGCCAGCAGCGCATCAGGGGGCATCGGCACAGATACGCAGTATTTT. The chain uses TRBV5-1 and TRBJ2-3; the match to TRBD1 covers 8 bases. Per the germline V gene, CDR1 is SGHRS and CDR2 is YFSETQ. This CDR3 region has 16 residues. Losses at the gene ends were 4 bases for V and 1 base for J; bases not matched to a gene: 8.

V gene TRBV19 combines with J gene TRBJ1-2, with 7 bases fitting TRBD1. CDR3 size: 16 residues. J was trimmed by 1 base and V by 5 bases; bases with no gene match: 10. The V gene's germline CDR1 is LNHDA and CDR2 SQIVND (reference sequence). CDR3 residues: CASSVSGTVINYGYTF. The CDR3, as DNA: TGTGCCAGTAGTGTATCCGGGACAGTAATTAACTATGGCTACACCTTC.